Presented here are 27 T cell receptor beta chains from one specimen sequenced in a study of CD8 T cells in ankylosing spondylitis. TCRdb analysed the 5' RACE reads with MiXCR anew, one entry per CDR3 protein. The sample lists about 340,000 distinct CDR3 sequences, 20% to 25% occurring once. Source material: blood, either unsorted or a sorted T cell fraction (not recorded which). Source of these receptors: a male donor with ankylosing spondylitis or in good health (not recorded which).

The V and J genes are TRBV27 and TRBJ2-1, with a tentative D call TRBD2 (6 bases). This CDR3 contains 15 residues. The germline gives CDR1 MNHEY, CDR2 SMNVEV (reference sequence). Trimming shortened V by 8 bases and J by 1 base, and 15 bases separated the two germline ends. CDR3: CASRQEGWSYNEQFF. As DNA, the CDR3 is TGTGCCAGCCGCCAGGAGGGGTGGTCCTACAATGAGCAGTTCTTC.

This clonotype was counted only a few times. V and J are TRBV7-9 and TRBJ2-7, with TRBD1 identical over 7 bases. The CDR3 loop spans 14 amino acids. With V trimmed by 5 bases and J by 2 bases, 6 bases remained unmatched. Germline values: CDR1 SEHNR, CDR2 FQNEAQ (reference sequence). CDR3 sequence reads: CASSARDSPYEQYF. The CDR3 coding sequence is TGTGCCAGCAGCGCAAGGGACAGCCCCTACGAGCAGTACTTC.

V gene TRBV10-3 combines with J gene TRBJ2-1; tentatively, D is TRBD1 (6 bases). Germline CDR1 ENHRY, CDR2 SYGVKD. The CDR3 spans 15 residues. V was pared by 2 bases and J by 8 bases, with 16 bases between. This chain's CDR3 is CAISEDPGHGDEQFF. CDR3 in DNA: TGTGCCATCAGTGAGGATCCGGGACACGGGGATGAGCAGTTCTTC.

This clonotype has just a few counts. V and J are TRBV30 and TRBJ2-7; D ambiguous. V lost 0 bases to trimming and J lost 0 bases, with 6 bases between them. Germline V CDR1 and CDR2: GTSNPN, SVGIG (reference sequence). The CDR3 has 13 amino acids. This CDR3 reads CAWSVAISYEQYF. CDR3 nucleotide sequence: TGTGCCTGGAGTGTAGCCATCTCCTACGAGCAGTACTTC. Supplemented by reference TRBV30 and TRBJ2-7, the full variable domain reads SQTIHQWPATLVQPVGSPLSLECTVEGTSNPNLYWYRQAAGRGLQLLFYSVGIGQISSEVPQNLSASRPQDRQFILSSKKLLLSDSGFYLCAWSVAISYEQYFGPGTRLTVT.

There are a few counts of this clonotype. The V and J genes are TRBV7-8 and TRBJ2-7; the match to TRBD1 covers 8 bases. The CDR3 covers 15 residues. Germline V gives CDR1 SGHVS, CDR2 FQNEAQ. V lost 5 bases, J lost 2 bases, and 8 bases stayed unmatched. The CDR3 here is CASSPRQGPTYEQYF. CDR3 nucleotide sequence: TGTGCCAGCAGCCCTAGACAGGGGCCGACCTACGAGCAGTACTTC.

The table lists this clonotype with a few counts. The chain has TRBV6-5 and TRBJ2-1; D not resolved. The CDR3 runs 15 residues. Between the trimmed V and J ends, which lost 2 bases and 4 bases, there was a span of 12 bases. Germline V gene lookup returns CDR1 MNHEY and CDR2 SVGAGI. DNA of the CDR3: TGTGCCAGCAGTTACGGGGTAGCCACTTACAATGAGCAGTTCTTC. Its protein is CASSYGVATYNEQFF.

J is TRBJ2-7 and V is TRBV10-3; 13 nucleotides match TRBD2. The CDR3 totals 16 residues. After removal of 4 bases from V and 1 base from J, the junction contained 4 bases not matched to a gene. From germline, CDR1 is ENHRY and CDR2 SYGVKD. The DNA of the CDR3 is TGTGCCATCAGTGGGACTAGCGGGGGTTATTCCTACGAGCAGTACTTC. Translation: CAISGTSGGYSYEQYF.

This clonotype appeared a few times. The CDR3 protein is CASSLLADTGELFF. The CDR3, as DNA: TGTGCCAGCAGCTTACTAGCGGACACCGGGGAGCTGTTTTTT. The chain joins TRBV5-4 to TRBJ2-2; 8 bases align to TRBD2. The germline CDR1 and CDR2 sequences are SGHNT and YYREEE (reference sequence). The CDR3 is made up of 14 amino acids. The trim removed 2 bases at V and 3 bases at J, leaving 0 bases unmatched.

This clonotype has just a few counts. V usage is TRBV12-3 or TRBV12-4 and J usage is TRBJ2-1; no clear D. Trimming left V 3 bases short and J 10 bases short, with 7 bases between. The CDR3 spans 11 residues. The CDR3 loop reads CASSFAAEQFF. The CDR3, as DNA: TGTGCCAGCAGTTTTGCAGCCGAGCAGTTCTTC.

There are a few counts of this clonotype. The chain uses TRBV14 and TRBJ2-1, with 15 nucleotides matching TRBD2. CDR1 SGHDN and CDR2 FVKESK come from the germline V gene. Losses at the gene ends were 3 bases for V and 3 bases for J; bases not matched to a gene: 9. This CDR3 comprises 19 residues. The CDR3 loop reads CASSHPGLAGGPDYNEQFF. The CDR3 nucleotides are TGTGCCAGCAGCCACCCTGGACTAGCGGGGGGGCCGGACTACAATGAGCAGTTCTTC.

J is TRBJ2-7 and V is TRBV7-9; D remains unclear. The CDR3 length is 14 residues. Germline assignment: CDR1 SEHNR and CDR2 FQNEAQ (reference sequence). V was shortened by 5 bases and J by 2 bases, with 13 bases between the two germline ends. CDR3 coding DNA: TGTGCCAGCAGCCTGCGGAACGGCCCCTACGAGCAGTACTTC. Translated, it gives CASSLRNGPYEQYF.

This clonotype has just a few counts. The J gene is TRBJ2-5, the V gene TRBV10-3; 8 nucleotides match TRBD2. The CDR3 is 16 amino acids. From germline, CDR1 is ENHRY and CDR2 SYGVKD. V trimming: 0 bases; J trimming: 5 bases; junction bases outside the gene matches: 8. The CDR3 DNA reads as TGTGCCATCAGTGAGTCGACTCGGGGGGGAGTCGAGACCCAGTACTTC. Its translation is CAISESTRGGVETQYF.

This clonotype was seen a few times. The V call is TRBV6-1, the J call TRBJ1-2; weak D call: TRBD1 (5 bases). There are 14 residues in the CDR3. Germline assignment: CDR1 MNHNS and CDR2 SASEGT. Trimming took off 2 bases at V and 8 bases at J, with 15 bases between the two ends. The CDR3 sequence is CASSERGVGRGYTF. The CDR3 DNA is TGTGCCAGCAGTGAACGGGGGGTCGGTCGGGGCTACACCTTC.

Only a few counts were recorded for this clonotype. The gene calls are TRBV12-3 or TRBV12-4 and TRBJ2-3; 7 nucleotides match TRBD1. The CDR3 is made up of 15 amino acids. The J segment lost 2 bases and the V segment lost 4 bases, leaving 6 bases of the junction unmatched. The CDR3 DNA follows: TGTGCCAGCAGTTACTCAGGGGGATTCACAGATACGCAGTATTTT. Translating gives CASSYSGGFTDTQYF.

For this clonotype: Mismatch with germline at one junction end may stem from a read error. The V and J genes are TRBV2 and TRBJ2-2; 8 bases are shared with TRBD1. The CDR3 has 19 amino acids. CDR1 and CDR2 from the germline V gene are SNHLY and FYNNEI. The CDR3 region has the DNA TGTGCCAGCACCCCACTAGGGGACAGGACCCTCCTTAACACCCGGGAGCTGTTTTTT. Encoded protein: CASTPLGDRTLLNTRELFF.

This clonotype was picked up a small number of times. The V gene is TRBV28, the J gene TRBJ2-4; a possible D gene is TRBD2 (6 bases). The germline V gene has CDR1 MDHEN and CDR2 SYDVKM. Trimming took 6 bases from V and 1 from J, leaving 16 bases between them. The CDR3 is 16 amino acids. The CDR3 DNA reads TGTGCCAGCAGGGGGATGGCGGGGCCGGCCAAAAACATTCAGTACTTC. It codes for CASRGMAGPAKNIQYF.

In its sample, this clonotype was seen many times. The rearrangement links TRBV12-3 or TRBV12-4 to TRBJ2-5; TRBD1 might be the D (5 bases). There are 13 residues in the CDR3. V lost 7 bases to trimming and J lost 0 bases, with 9 bases between them. This CDR3 is CASTSDNQETQYF. The DNA of the CDR3 is TGTGCCAGCACATCGGACAACCAAGAGACCCAGTACTTC.

This clonotype has a handful of counts. This chain joins TRBV4-1 and TRBJ1-6; D call uncertain. The CDR3 contains 13 residues. With 1 base removed from V and 7 bases from J, the gap between germline ends came to 5 bases. Per germline, CDR1 MGHRA and CDR2 YSYEKL. The CDR3 sequence: CASSQVRNSPLHF. The DNA for the CDR3 is TGCGCCAGCAGCCAAGTGCGAAATTCACCCCTCCACTTT.

The gene calls are TRBV21-1 and TRBJ2-7; the table gives TRBD1 as D, unverified against the DNA. TRBV21-1 corresponds to a pseudogene. The CDR3 is 16 amino acids. The CDR3 DNA reads as TGTGCCAGTACAAGAGGGGATGGGTTCGTATCCTACGAGCAGTACTTC. As protein: CASTRGDGFVSYEQYF.

The chain employs TRBV29-1 and TRBJ2-7; D gene unclear. The germline V and J ends were trimmed by 5 bases and 0 bases, with 11 bases remaining between them. The germline V gene has CDR1 SQVTM and CDR2 ANQGSEA. This CDR3 contains 13 residues. In DNA form, the CDR3 reads TGCAGCGTTTCAGGACCGCACTCCTACGAGCAGTACTTC. It yields the protein CSVSGPHSYEQYF.

The J gene is TRBJ1-1, the V gene TRBV9; D is uncertain. Germline V gives CDR1 SGDLS, CDR2 YYNGEE. The CDR3 sequence is 16 residues long. Trimming took off 0 bases at V and 1 base at J, with 13 bases between the two ends. CDR3 coding DNA: TGTGCCAGCAGCGTAGTTCAGGTAGGCTCGAACACTGAAGCTTTCTTT. Its protein is CASSVVQVGSNTEAFF.

The genes are TRBV12-3 or TRBV12-4 and TRBJ2-1; D is unclear. This CDR3 region has 15 residues. The V end lost 4 bases, the J end lost 2 bases, and 12 bases lay between the germline ends. The CDR3 bases are TGTGCCAGCAGTTCAGGCTCCCCTACCTACAATGAGCAGTTCTTC. Translating it yields CASSSGSPTYNEQFF.

The chain links TRBV15 to TRBJ2-7, with 8 bases lining up with TRBD1. Per germline, CDR1 LNHNV and CDR2 YYDKDF (reference sequence). The trim removed 5 bases at V and 5 bases at J, leaving 5 bases unmatched. The CDR3 loop spans 13 amino acids. This chain's CDR3 is CATSPGQGHEQYF. As DNA, the CDR3 is TGTGCCACCAGCCCCGGACAGGGCCACGAGCAGTACTTC.

This clonotype was detected a few times. The genes are TRBV13 and TRBJ2-1, with TRBD2 matching 9 bases. Trimming took 3 bases from V and 5 from J; bases not matched to a gene: 5. Germline V gene sequence: CDR1 PRHDT, CDR2 FYEKMQ (reference sequence). The CDR3 runs 15 residues. Here the CDR3 DNA reads TGTGCCAGCAGCTTCCGCGGGGGGGAAGACAATGAGCAGTTCTTC. Translated: CASSFRGGEDNEQFF.

V is TRBV27 and J is TRBJ2-1; 12 bases map to TRBD2. This CDR3 comprises 16 residues. CDR1 and CDR2 (germline): MNHEY, SMNVEV (reference sequence). Trimming took 5 bases from V and 7 from J; bases not matched to a gene: 9. CDR3: CASSPTGTSGPNEQFF. Written as DNA, the CDR3 is TGTGCCAGCAGTCCCACCGGGACTAGCGGGCCGAATGAGCAGTTCTTC.

Only a few counts were recorded for this clonotype. The chain joins TRBV4-1 to TRBJ2-7; D remains unclear. CDR1 MGHRA and CDR2 YSYEKL come from the germline V gene. Trimming pared 0 bases from V and 1 base from J, leaving 10 bases between. This CDR3 is built from 15 residues. This CDR3 reads CASSQEGGDSYEQYF. CDR3 sequence (DNA): TGCGCCAGCAGCCAAGAGGGTGGGGATTCCTACGAGCAGTACTTC.

The genes are TRBV7-8 and TRBJ2-7; 14 bases are a match to TRBD2. Unmatched junction bases numbered 2, after V lost 5 bases and J lost 5 bases. CDR3 length: 14 amino acids. The germline V gene has CDR1 SGHVS and CDR2 FQNEAQ. The CDR3: CASSQGLAGDEQYF. CDR3 DNA sequence: TGTGCCAGCAGCCAGGGACTAGCGGGGGACGAGCAGTACTTC.